The source of this T cell receptor (beta chain) is a study of T cells in Graves' hyperthyroidism and ophthalmopathy. Whole-study findings and limits: Blood also carried most thyroid clonotypes expanded above 0.001. Ophthalmopathy was separated from stable hyperthyroidism by a 13 V-J model.

The hyperthyroidism patients had all been newly diagnosed, and their disease duration was under 2 months. Their ages ranged from 18 to 65 years. Exclusion of a patient resulted from uncontrolled infection, other autoimmune disease, pregnancy or lactation. Remarks on this clonotype: The antigen is not known.

Trimming took 6 bases from V and 2 from J, leaving 10 bases between them. Per germline, CDR1 ENHRY and CDR2 SYGVKD. The CDR3 has 13 amino acids. The investigators amplified TCR beta CDR3 regions from RNA transcripts. TCR CDR3 regions were first amplified by RT-PCR with HTBI primers. TCRdb used MiXCR to reprocess the multiplex PCR reads, holding one entry per CDR3 protein. The sample carries fewer than 550,000 distinct CDR3 sequences, roughly 14% recorded once. The chain employs TRBV10-3 and TRBJ2-5; a weak D match, TRBD2 (5 bases). The receptor's source is a woman aged 18-29 years with Graves' hyperthyroidism. The specimen was blood. The CDR3 DNA is TGTGCCATCAGGAGACTACCTCAAGAGACCCAGTACTTC. Translated, it gives CAIRRLPQETQYF.